Sequencing of this T cell receptor (beta chain) was carried out in a study of post-analysis software for immune sequencing data. Study-level information: Both relapsing-remitting and secondary progressive multiple sclerosis featured among the disease courses, as did progressive-relapsing multiple sclerosis. Whole-study results and caveats: Higher frequency in patients than in controls was seen for about five TRBV segments, with TRBV5-6, TRBV5-1 and TRBV20-1 among them. Relative to controls, patients with multiple sclerosis showed significantly lower normalized Chao1 diversity. When the samples were clustered directly with F measure, those that had been prepared in the same batch showed strong co-clustering.

Trimming removed 4 bases from V and 3 bases from J; junction bases left unmatched: 6. This CDR3 region has 14 residues. Germline CDR1 is DFQATT and CDR2 is SNEGSKA (reference sequence). Points on this clonotype: The antigen is not known.

The TCR beta cDNA libraries contained unique molecular identifiers. Around 500,000 cDNA molecules came from approximately 1 to 10 million T cells. TCRdb used MiXCR to reprocess the PCR reads, holding one entry per CDR3 protein. The table includes roughly 800,000 distinct CDR3 sequences, around 42% detected once. J is TRBJ1-2 and V is TRBV20-1, with 9 positions matching TRBD1. The TCR originated in a girl aged 10-17 years with multiple sclerosis. The sample was blood. The DNA for the CDR3 is TGCAGTGCTACCACAGGGGGCTACGACTATGGCTACACCTTC. This gives the protein CSATTGGYDYGYTF.